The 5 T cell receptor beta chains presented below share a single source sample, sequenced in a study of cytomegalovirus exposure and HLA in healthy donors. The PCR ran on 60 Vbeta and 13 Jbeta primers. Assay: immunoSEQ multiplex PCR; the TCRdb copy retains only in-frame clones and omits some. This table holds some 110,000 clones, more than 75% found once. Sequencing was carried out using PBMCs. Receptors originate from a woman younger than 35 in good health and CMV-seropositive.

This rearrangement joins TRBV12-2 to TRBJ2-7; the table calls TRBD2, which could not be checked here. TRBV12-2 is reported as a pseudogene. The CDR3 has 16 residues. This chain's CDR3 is CASRLLLAGPTYEQYF. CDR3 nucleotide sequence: TGTGCAAGTCGCTTACTACTAGCGGGACCGACCTACGAGCAGTACTTC.

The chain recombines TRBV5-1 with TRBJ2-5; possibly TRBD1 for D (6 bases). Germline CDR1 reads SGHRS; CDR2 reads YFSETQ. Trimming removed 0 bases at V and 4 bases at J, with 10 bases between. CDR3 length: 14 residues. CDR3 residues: CASSLVQGGETQYF. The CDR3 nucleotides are TGCGCCAGCAGCTTGGTACAGGGTGGAGAGACCCAGTACTTC. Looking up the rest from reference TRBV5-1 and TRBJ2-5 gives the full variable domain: KAGVTQTPRYLIKTRGQQVTLSCSPISGHRSVSWYQQTPGQGLQFLFEYFSETQRNKGNFPGRFSGRQFSNSRSEMNVSTLELGDSALYLCASSLVQGGETQYFGPGTRLLVL.

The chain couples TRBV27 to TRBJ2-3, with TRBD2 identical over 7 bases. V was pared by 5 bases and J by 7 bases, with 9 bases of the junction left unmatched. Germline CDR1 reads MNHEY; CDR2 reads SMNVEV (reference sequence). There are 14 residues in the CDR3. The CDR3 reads CASSPGWEGHTQYF. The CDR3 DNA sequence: TGTGCCAGCAGTCCTGGATGGGAGGGCCATACGCAGTATTTT.

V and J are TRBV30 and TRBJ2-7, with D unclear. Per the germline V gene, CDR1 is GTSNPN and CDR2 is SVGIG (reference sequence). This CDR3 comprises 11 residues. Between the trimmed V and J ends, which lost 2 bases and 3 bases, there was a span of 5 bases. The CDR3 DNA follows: TGTGCCTGGAGTCCGAGCTACGAGCAGTACTTC. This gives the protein CAWSPSYEQYF.

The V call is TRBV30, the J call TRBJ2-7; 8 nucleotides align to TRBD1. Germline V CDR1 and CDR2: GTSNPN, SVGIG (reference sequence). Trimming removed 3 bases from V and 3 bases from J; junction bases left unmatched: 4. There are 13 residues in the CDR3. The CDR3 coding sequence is TGTGCCTGGAGCCGCGGACAGGGCTACGAGCAGTACTTC. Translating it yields CAWSRGQGYEQYF.